This T cell receptor (beta chain) derives from a study of blood T cells in healthy people across ages. Germline V gives CDR1 LGHDT, CDR2 YNNKEL (reference sequence). The CDR3 runs to 15 residues. V gave up 6 bases and J gave up 1 base, with 12 bases separating them. Study observations and caveats: Diversity was higher, and naive CD4+ cells more numerous, in long-lived donors than in aged donors. The recorded TCR beta diversity per million T cells decreased in a roughly linear manner with age. Unsorted PBMCs ruled out conclusive naive versus antigen-experienced comparison.

Then a second PCR, running roughly 7 to 11 cycles, was carried out with a sample-barcoded 5' primer and a J-beta primer mix. Each CDR3 protein is one row after TCRdb ran MiXCR on the 5' RACE reads. The repertoire holds approximately 810,000 distinct CDR3 sequences, under 40% seen once, with about an eighth in the top ten. There are a few counts of this clonotype. Its target is unknown. The material sequenced was blood. This chain connects TRBV3-1 to TRBJ2-2; the D gene could be TRBD1 or TRBD2 (6 bases each). This sequence originates from a man aged 18 to 30 in good health. In DNA form, the CDR3 reads TGTGCCAGCAGACTTCGGGGGCAGAACACCGGGGAGCTGTTTTTT. Translating it yields CASRLRGQNTGELFF.